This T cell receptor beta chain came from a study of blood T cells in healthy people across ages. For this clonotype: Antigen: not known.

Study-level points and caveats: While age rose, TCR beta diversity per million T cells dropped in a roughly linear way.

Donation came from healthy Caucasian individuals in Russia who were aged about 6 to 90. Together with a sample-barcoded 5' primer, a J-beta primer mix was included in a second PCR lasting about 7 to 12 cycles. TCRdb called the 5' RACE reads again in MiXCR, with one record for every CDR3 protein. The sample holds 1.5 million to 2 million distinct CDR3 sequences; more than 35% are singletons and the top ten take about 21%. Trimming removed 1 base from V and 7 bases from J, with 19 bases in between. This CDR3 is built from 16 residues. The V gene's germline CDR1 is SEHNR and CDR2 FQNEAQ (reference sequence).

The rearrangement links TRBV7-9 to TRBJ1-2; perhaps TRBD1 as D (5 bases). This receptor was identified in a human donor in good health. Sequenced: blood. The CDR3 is CASSLGGGGMMGGYTF. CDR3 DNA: TGTGCCAGCAGCTTAGGGGGCGGTGGAATGATGGGTGGCTACACCTTC.